This record concerns one T cell receptor (beta chain) sequence. Enrolled through a virtual design, the participants were between 18 and 89 years of age and came from 24 US areas. Allocation to cohorts depended on clinical history reported by the participants. The data stem from a study of blood T cell repertoires in COVID-19. On the study more broadly: In each case, the material was cDNA or gDNA derived from T cells, B-cell-depleted T cells, or PBMCs.

Authors' analysis steps: By means of reference gene primer amplification, nucleated cell counts were estimated. Generated by immunoSEQ multiplex PCR, the TCRdb table keeps only in-frame clones and is missing some. The DNA was the basis for D and trimming; V, J and clone size are from that table. The sample shows approximately 390,000 clones, around 87% of them seen only once. The receptor comes from a woman aged 45-60 years who had recovered from COVID-19. The sequenced material came from PBMCs or T cells enriched from blood (not recorded which).

The CDR3 is CASSPEGQSEAFF. The CDR3 coding sequence is TGCGCCAGCAGCCCAGAGGGACAGAGTGAAGCTTTCTTT. The genes are TRBV4-1 and TRBJ1-1; 7 positions match TRBD1. Germline-derived CDR1 and CDR2 are MGHRA and YSYEKL. There are 13 residues in the CDR3. V shed 4 bases and J 7 bases; nucleotides not matched to a gene: 6.